Reported below is one TCR beta chain. The data derive from a study of CD8 T cells in Susac syndrome. Germline V gene data show CDR1 as DFQATT and CDR2 as SNEGSKA (reference sequence). V dropped 2 bases and J dropped 7 bases, with 15 bases sitting between them. The length of the CDR3 is 14 residues. RNA amounts of 0.5 to 1 ug underwent reverse transcription with random hexamers. TCRdb re-derived calls from the immunoSEQ multiplex PCR reads in MiXCR, one entry per CDR3 protein. The sample lists around 140,000 distinct CDR3 sequences; around 95% were seen once. This chain connects TRBV20-1 to TRBJ1-5; D is uncertain. The clonotype originates from a human donor with multiple sclerosis. Sequencing was done on a sample of CD4+ T cells from PBMCs. As DNA, the CDR3 is TGCAGTGCTAGATCGGGGATGCGGGAACAGCCCCAGCATTTT. Residues: CSARSGMREQPQHF.